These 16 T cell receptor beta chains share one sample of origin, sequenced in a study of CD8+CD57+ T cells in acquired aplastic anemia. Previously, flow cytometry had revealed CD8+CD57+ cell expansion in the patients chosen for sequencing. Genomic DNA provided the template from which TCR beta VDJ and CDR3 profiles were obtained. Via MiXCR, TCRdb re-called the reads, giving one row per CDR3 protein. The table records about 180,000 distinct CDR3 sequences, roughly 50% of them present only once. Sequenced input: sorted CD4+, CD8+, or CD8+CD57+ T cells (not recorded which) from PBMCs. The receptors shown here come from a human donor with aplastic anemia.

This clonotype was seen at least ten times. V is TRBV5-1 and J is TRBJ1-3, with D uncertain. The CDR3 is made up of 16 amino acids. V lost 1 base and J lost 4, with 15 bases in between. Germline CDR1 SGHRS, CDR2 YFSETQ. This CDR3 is CASSLMALRSGNTIYF. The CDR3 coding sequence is TGCGCCAGCAGCTTGATGGCCTTGAGGTCAGGAAACACCATATATTTT.

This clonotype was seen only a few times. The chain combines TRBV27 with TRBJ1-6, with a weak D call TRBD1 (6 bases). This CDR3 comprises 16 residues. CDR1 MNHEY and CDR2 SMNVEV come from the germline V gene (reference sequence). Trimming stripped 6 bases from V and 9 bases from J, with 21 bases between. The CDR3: CASSPAGARIRSPLHF. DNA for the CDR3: TGTGCCAGCAGCCCCGCGGGGGCACGGATTCGTTCACCCCTCCACTTT.

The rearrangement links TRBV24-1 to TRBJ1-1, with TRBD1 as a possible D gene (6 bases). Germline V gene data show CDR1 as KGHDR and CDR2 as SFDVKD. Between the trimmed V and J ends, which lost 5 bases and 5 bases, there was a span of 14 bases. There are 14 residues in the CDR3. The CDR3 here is CATSAQGRGTEAFF. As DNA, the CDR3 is TGTGCCACCAGTGCTCAGGGAAGGGGGACTGAAGCTTTCTTT.

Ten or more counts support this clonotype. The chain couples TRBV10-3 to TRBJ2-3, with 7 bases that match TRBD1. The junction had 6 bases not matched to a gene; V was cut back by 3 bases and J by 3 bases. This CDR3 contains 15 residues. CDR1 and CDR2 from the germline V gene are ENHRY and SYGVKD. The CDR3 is CAISDTGVGTDTQYF. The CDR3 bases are TGTGCCATCAGTGATACAGGGGTTGGAACAGATACGCAGTATTTT.

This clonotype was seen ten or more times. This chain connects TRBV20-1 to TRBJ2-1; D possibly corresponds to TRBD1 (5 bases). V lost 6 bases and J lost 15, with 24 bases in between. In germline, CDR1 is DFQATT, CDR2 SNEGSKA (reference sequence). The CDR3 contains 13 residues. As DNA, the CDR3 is TGCAGTGCAGTTAAATCCTTTGACAGCAGCATGTTCTTC. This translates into CSAVKSFDSSMFF.

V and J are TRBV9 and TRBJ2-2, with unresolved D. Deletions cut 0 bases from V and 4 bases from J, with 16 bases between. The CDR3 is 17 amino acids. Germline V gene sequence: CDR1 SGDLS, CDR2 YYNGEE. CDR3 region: CASSVERLHHLTGELFF. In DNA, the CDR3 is TGTGCCAGCAGCGTAGAAAGACTTCACCATCTCACCGGGGAGCTGTTTTTT.

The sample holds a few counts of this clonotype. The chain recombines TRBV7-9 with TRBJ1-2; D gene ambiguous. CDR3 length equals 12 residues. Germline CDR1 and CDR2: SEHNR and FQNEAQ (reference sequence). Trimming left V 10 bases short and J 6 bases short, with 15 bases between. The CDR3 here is CAIGWGIDGYTF. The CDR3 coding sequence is TGTGCCATTGGGTGGGGTATCGATGGCTACACCTTC.

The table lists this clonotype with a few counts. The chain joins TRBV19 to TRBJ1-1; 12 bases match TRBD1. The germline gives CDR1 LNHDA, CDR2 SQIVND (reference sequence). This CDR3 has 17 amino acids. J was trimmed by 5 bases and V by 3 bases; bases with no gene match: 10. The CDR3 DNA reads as TGTGCCAGTAGTATCGGGGACAGGGGGCTCGGGATAACTGAAGCTTTCTTT. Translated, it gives CASSIGDRGLGITEAFF. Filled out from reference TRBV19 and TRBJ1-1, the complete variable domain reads DGGITQSPKYLFRKEGQNVTLSCEQNLNHDAMYWYRQDPGQGLRLIYYSQIVNDFQKGDIAEGYSVSREKKESFPLTVTSAQKNPTAFYLCASSIGDRGLGITEAFFGQGTRLTVV.

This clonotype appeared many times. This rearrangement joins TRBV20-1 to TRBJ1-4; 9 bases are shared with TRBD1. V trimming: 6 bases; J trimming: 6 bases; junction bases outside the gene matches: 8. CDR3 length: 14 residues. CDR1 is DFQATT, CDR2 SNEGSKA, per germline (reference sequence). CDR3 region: CSANYRGRDEKLFF. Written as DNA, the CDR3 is TGCAGTGCGAACTACAGGGGGCGCGATGAAAAACTGTTTTTT.

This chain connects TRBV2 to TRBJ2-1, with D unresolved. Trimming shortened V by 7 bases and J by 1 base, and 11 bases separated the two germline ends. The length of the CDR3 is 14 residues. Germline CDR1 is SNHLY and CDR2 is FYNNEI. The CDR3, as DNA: TGTGCCAGCAAAAGGATCACTTCCTACAATGAGCAGTTCTTC. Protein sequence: CASKRITSYNEQFF.

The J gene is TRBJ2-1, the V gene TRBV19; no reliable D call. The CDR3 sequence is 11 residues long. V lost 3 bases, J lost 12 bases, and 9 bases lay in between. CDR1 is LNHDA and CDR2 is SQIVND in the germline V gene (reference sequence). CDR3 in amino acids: CASSIGSRQFF. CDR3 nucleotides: TGTGCCAGTAGTATCGGCTCAAGGCAGTTCTTC.

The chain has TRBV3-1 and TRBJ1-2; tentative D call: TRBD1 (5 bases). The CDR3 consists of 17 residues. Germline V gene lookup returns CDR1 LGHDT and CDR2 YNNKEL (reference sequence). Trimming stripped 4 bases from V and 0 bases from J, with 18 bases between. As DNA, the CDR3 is TGTGCCAGCAGCCGAGACCCCATCCAGACAGCTAACTATGGCTACACCTTC. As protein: CASSRDPIQTANYGYTF.

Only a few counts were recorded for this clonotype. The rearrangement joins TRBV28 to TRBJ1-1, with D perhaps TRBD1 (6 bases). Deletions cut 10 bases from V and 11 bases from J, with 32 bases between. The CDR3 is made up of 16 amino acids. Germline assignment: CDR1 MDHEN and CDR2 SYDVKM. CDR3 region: CAILGGSSWAGGQAFF. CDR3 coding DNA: TGTGCCATCCTGGGGGGATCCTCCTGGGCTGGGGGGCAGGCTTTCTTT.

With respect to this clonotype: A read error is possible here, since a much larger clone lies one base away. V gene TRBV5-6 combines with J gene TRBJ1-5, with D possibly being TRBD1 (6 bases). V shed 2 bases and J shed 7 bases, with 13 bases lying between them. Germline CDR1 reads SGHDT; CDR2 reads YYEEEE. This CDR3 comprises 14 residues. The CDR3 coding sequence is TGTGCCAGCAGCTTTGGAGGGGGTAGACAGCCCCAGCATTTT. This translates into CASSFGGGRQPQHF.

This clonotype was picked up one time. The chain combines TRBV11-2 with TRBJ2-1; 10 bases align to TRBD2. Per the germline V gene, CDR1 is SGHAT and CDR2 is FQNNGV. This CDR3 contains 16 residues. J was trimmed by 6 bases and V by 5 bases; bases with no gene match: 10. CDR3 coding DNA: TGTGCCAGCAGCGCATCATCAGCGGGGGGGCTCAATGAGCAGTTCTTC. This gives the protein CASSASSAGGLNEQFF. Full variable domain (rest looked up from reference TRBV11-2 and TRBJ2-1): EAGVAQSPRYKIIEKRQSVAFWCNPISGHATLYWYQQILGQGPKLLIQFQNNGVVDDSQLPKDRFSAERLKGVDSTLKIQPAKLEDSAVYLCASSASSAGGLNEQFFGPGTRLTVL.

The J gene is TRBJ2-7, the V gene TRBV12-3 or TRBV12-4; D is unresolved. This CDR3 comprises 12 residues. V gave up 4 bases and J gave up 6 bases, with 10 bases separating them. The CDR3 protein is CASSSSRAEQYF. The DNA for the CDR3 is TGTGCCAGCAGTTCCTCTCGGGCCGAGCAGTACTTC.